The sequence of this TCR beta chain was determined in a study of shared clonotypes between healthy human individuals (dated by TCRdb to between 2020 and 2021). For the wider study: A few men and two women, aged 18 to 49 years, made up the cohort. Different laboratories and diverse techniques were used to prepare libraries and sequence TCR repertoires, to increase sequencing depth and limit assay-specific biases. To estimate repertoire size and how much clonotype sharing occurs between individuals, the study deeply sequenced the blood TCR repertoires of five healthy adults. For each donor, CD4 naive and CD4 memory were each given three plates, CD8 naive was given two plates, and CD8 memory was given one plate. Leukapheresis yielded between about 0.85 and 10 billion PBMCs per donor.

What the authors observed across the whole study: Compared with non-shared clonotypes, the clonotypes found in all four sorted-subset donors had higher generation probabilities. Pairwise subsampling led to the expectation that sequencing depth would affect the degree of clonotype sharing among donors. Even with the large sequencing depth, rarefaction of the sorted-subset datasets indicated that sequencing was incomplete. When four donors were compared, the shared fraction of clonotypes was about 5% for naive CD4, 3.5% for naive CD8, more than 2% for memory CD4, and 0.4% for memory CD8. Sampling was restricted to blood, and TCR repertoires in tissues likely differ from the TCR repertoires found in blood. Naive subsets generally had larger estimated clonotype richness than memory subsets. Because the study included only a small number of donors, the genetic and exposure-history diversity represented was limited.

V is pared back by 0 bases and J by 8 bases, with 16 bases lying between the germline termini. Sequences ENHRY (CDR1) and SYGVKD (CDR2) are obtained from the germline V gene. Taken from cysteine to phenylalanine, the CDR3 has 15 residues. Solely the CDR3 DNA is kept, with 45 bases framed from the first base. The donors were healthy, HIV-negative adults with no recently reported acute infections or vaccinations. Every donor was a Caucasian adult residing in Nashville, Tennessee, USA. CD4+ T cells were enriched by magnetic negative selection; naive cells were then positively selected on CD45RA, and the negative fraction formed the memory subset. Blood was obtained by leukapheresis, after which PBMCs were separated by Ficoll-Histopaque density gradient centrifugation and cryopreserved in liquid nitrogen vapor phase. Purity and quantity of every magnetically sorted T cell population were checked by analytical flow cytometry. Genomic DNA was isolated from every sorted fraction and measured by UV absorbance on a Nanodrop 2000c.

In regard to this clone: Its antigen is currently not known. No base quality values were provided; no much bigger clone lies one nucleotide off.

Using the deep immunoSEQ assay, multiplex PCR amplified TCR CDR3 regions from genomic DNA. Extracted genomic DNA from each cell subset was distributed evenly across all wells of several immunoSEQ 96-well plates, and each plate was treated as a replicate. For sorted subsets, roughly 0.2 ug genomic DNA, equal to some 28,000 T cell genomes, was loaded into each replicate PCR. Purified libraries were quantified with a Qubit 3.0 fluorometer, sized on a Bioanalyzer 2100, and re-quantified with the KAPA Library Quantification kit. Each immunoSEQ 96-well plate was sequenced on its own single-read 150-cycle Illumina NextSeq 550 flow cell. Turning to the authors' computational methods: Because the immunoSEQ output held only junctional sequences and lacked quality scores, the filtering could not match the filtering applied to full-length reads. Sequences were annotated with PyIR, a Python wrapper for IgBLAST v1.9, and V/J genes and CDR3 were assigned using IMGT germline references. Reads with weak V/J assignments (E-value above 1e-6), missing CDR3, stop codons, out-of-frame junctions, or ambiguous translated residues were removed. V3J clonotypes were defined as sequences sharing an identical inferred V gene, J gene, and CDR3 amino acid sequence. Percentage overlap between repertoires was calculated by dividing the number of shared unique clonotypes by the size of the smaller repertoire. Repertoire richness was assessed with RTK rarefaction, the Chao1 estimator, and Recon v2.1 estimates of unobserved clonotypes. Generation probabilities for all TCRbeta clonotypes obtained by the gDNA method from a few donors were computed using OLGA. What TCRdb holds here is the immuneACCESS table cut down to in-frame rearrangements. Part of the clones is not present; checked against another copy, under half of the missing clones reflect an unresolved V gene, and the others are unexplained. The DNA was the basis for D and trimming; V, J and clone size are from that table. The sample table contains around 1,000,000 clones; only one count was recorded for about 72% of them. The top ten clonotypes cover roughly 0.9% of the sample.

The chain is made from TRBV10-3 and TRBJ1-2, with an unclear D gene assignment. Input material: memory CD4+ T cells from PBMCs. The sample's cell subset or site label, in plain terms: CD45RA-negative fraction. The clonotype comes from a man between 18 and 29 years old in good health. Some clones in this sample may be carry-over from other donors' samples. The sequenced DNA: TGTGCCATCAGTGAGTCTGGCCCGCGGGCCTACGGCTACACCTTC. Its translation reads: CAISESGPRAYGYTF.